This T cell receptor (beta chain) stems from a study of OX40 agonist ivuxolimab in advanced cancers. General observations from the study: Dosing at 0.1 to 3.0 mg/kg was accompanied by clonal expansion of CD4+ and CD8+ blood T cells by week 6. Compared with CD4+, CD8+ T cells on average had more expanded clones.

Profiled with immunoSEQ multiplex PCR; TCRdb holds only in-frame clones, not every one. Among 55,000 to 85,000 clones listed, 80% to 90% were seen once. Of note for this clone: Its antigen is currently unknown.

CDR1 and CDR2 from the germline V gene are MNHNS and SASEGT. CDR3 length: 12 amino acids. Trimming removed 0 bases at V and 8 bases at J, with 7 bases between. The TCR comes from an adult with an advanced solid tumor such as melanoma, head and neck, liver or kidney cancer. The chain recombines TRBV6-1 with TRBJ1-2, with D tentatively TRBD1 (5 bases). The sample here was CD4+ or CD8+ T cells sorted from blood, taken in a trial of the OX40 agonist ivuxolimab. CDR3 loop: CASSEAGVGYTF. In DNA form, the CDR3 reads TGTGCCAGCAGTGAAGCAGGGGTCGGCTACACCTTC.